The rows below give T cell receptor beta chains drawn from one sample of a study of shared clonotypes between healthy human individuals. Sequenced by immunoSEQ multiplex PCR; TCRdb stores in-frame clones only, minus some. The sample gives approximately 2,200,000 clones, about 93% of which show up once; under 2% is in the top ten. Sequenced material: naive CD8+ T cells from PBMCs. The receptors originated from a man aged 18 to 30 in good health. Some clones in this sample may be carry-over from other donors' samples. Each CDR3 is given with its conserved first and last residue. The D gene is left open where the match is weak. Where a row states a size, it is once, few, many or the class of an expanded clone; other rows omit it.

TRBJ2-7	.	TRBV10-3	TRBD2	CAISESGKSSYEQYF	TGTGCCATCAGTGAGAGCGGGAAGAGCTCCTACGAGCAGTACTTC
TRBJ1-1	.	TRBV6-1	.	CASRDGNTEAFF	TGTGCCAGCCGGGACGGGAACACTGAAGCTTTCTTT
TRBJ2-3	.	TRBV7-6	.	CASSFRTDTQYF	TGTGCCAGCAGCTTCCGCACAGATACGCAGTATTTT
TRBJ2-4	.	TRBV29-1	.	CSVLGLSIQYF	TGCAGCGTTCTCGGACTTAGCATTCAGTACTTC
TRBJ1-4	.	TRBV7-9	.	CASSEDQLVEKLFF	TGTGCCAGCAGCGAGGACCAGTTAGTTGAAAAACTGTTTTTT
TRBJ2-3	.	TRBV4-1	.	CASQQGLKYTDTQYF	TGCGCCAGCCAGCAGGGGCTCAAATACACAGATACGCAGTATTTT
TRBJ1-1	.	TRBV7-9	.	CASSSSRALAWEAFF	TGTGCCAGCAGCTCATCGCGGGCCCTAGCTTGGGAAGCTTTCTTT
TRBJ2-4	.	TRBV13	.	CASSLNRGIAKNIQYF	TGTGCCAGCAGCTTAAACCGGGGAATAGCCAAAAACATTCAGTACTTC
TRBJ2-7	.	TRBV6-5	.	CASSWRQLSYEQYF	TGTGCCAGCAGCTGGCGCCAACTCTCCTACGAGCAGTACTTC
TRBJ1-2	once	TRBV28	.	CANDRDGKPGGYGYTF	TGTGCCAACGACCGGGACGGCAAACCTGGAGGCTATGGCTACACCTTC
TRBJ1-1	few	TRBV30	.	CAWSETVNTEAFF	TGTGCCTGGAGTGAAACGGTGAACACTGAAGCTTTCTTT
TRBJ1-1	.	TRBV19	.	CASSIHRVNTEAFF	TGTGCCAGTAGTATCCACAGGGTGAACACTGAAGCTTTCTTT
TRBJ1-1	.	TRBV28	.	CASSFGREGTEAFF	TGTGCCAGCAGTTTCGGCAGGGAGGGCACTGAAGCTTTCTTT
TRBJ2-5	.	TRBV7-9	.	CASSSPRVGETQYF	TGTGCCAGCAGTTCACCTAGGGTTGGAGAGACCCAGTACTTC